This TCR beta chain was obtained from a study of long-term antiretroviral therapy in people with HIV. Findings and caveats of the study: Post-treatment diversity went higher with ART but stayed below transplant donor controls. The range of CDR3 lengths in HIV repertoires proved narrower than that found in controls.

Sequencing relied on immunoSEQ assay v3.0, run at survey level. Assay: immunoSEQ multiplex PCR; the TCRdb copy retains only in-frame clones and omits some. This sample has about 20,000 clones, with 90% to 95% found just once. About this clone: Antigen unknown.

CDR3 length: 14 residues. Germline CDR1 is SQVTM and CDR2 is ANQGSEA. V was cut by 5 bases and J by 2 bases, with 16 bases left in between. The chain employs TRBV29-1 and TRBJ2-7, with D hard to call. This specimen consisted of unsorted PBMCs, obtained 4.4 years after starting antiretroviral therapy. The source is a woman aged 45-60 years with HIV. CDR3 sequence (DNA): TGCAGCGTTTATTTGCCGGGTCAAACCTACGAGCAGTACTTC. This encodes CSVYLPGQTYEQYF.